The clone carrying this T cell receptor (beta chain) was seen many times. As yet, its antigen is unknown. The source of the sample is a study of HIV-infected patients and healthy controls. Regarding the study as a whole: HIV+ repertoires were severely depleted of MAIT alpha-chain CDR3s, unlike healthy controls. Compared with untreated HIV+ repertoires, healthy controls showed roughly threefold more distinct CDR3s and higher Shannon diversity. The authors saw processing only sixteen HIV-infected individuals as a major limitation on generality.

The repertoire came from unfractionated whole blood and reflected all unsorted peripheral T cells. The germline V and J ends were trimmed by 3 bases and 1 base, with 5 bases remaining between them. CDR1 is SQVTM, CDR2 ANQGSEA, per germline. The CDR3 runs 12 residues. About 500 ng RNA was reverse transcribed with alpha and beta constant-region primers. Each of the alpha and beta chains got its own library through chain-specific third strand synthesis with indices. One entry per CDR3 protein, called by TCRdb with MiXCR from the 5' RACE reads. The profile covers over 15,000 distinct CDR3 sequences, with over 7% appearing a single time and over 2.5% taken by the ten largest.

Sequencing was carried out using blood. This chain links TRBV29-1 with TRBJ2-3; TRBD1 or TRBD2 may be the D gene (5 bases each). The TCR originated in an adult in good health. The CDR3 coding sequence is TGCAGCGTTGAGGGGGGCACAGATACGCAGTATTTT. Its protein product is CSVEGGTDTQYF.